This T cell receptor (beta chain) was sequenced in a study of blood T cell repertoires in COVID-19. Study overall: The origin of the acute and convalescent COVID-19 samples was the United States, Italy and Spain. Nucleic acid was either cDNA or gDNA, and it came from T cells, B-cell-depleted T cells, or PBMCs.

In the authors' methods: Amplified reference gene primers provided the basis for estimating nucleated cell counts. TCRdb's copy holds only in-frame clones and misses some; the assay was immunoSEQ multiplex PCR. V, J and clone size reflect that table, while D and trimming were determined from the DNA. The table lists fewer than 250,000 clones, approximately 85% of them singletons. From germline, CDR1 is SGHTA and CDR2 FQGNSA. Trimming shortened V by 2 bases and J by 1 base, and 4 bases separated the two germline ends. The CDR3 totals 13 residues. The source is a woman aged 50 to 65 with active or convalescent COVID-19. The chain couples TRBV7-2 to TRBJ2-3; no reliable D call. What was sequenced was peripheral blood. CDR3 amino acids: CASSLLGTDTQYF. The CDR3, as DNA: TGTGCCAGCAGCTTACTCGGCACAGATACGCAGTATTTT.